The 7 T cell receptor beta chains below all came from one sample that was sequenced in a study of Graves' ophthalmopathy and Graves' hyperthyroidism. The sequenced template was RNA, covering the TCR beta CDR3 region. Scientists carried out first-round RT-PCR using HTBI primers and then a second-round multiplex PCR. TCRdb passed the multiplex PCR reads through MiXCR, listing each CDR3 protein once. The table includes some 350,000 distinct CDR3 sequences, about 18% detected once. Sequencing input: peripheral blood. The source is an adult woman with stable Graves' hyperthyroidism.

Ten or more counts support this clonotype. CDR3 amino acids: CASSLRGGGENQPQHF. The CDR3 nucleotides read TGTGCCAGCAGTTTAAGGGGGGGAGGGGAGAATCAGCCCCAGCATTTT. The genes are TRBV12-3 or TRBV12-4 and TRBJ1-5; a weak D match, TRBD1 (6 bases). This CDR3 has 16 amino acids. Trimming removed 2 bases from V and 4 bases from J, with 15 bases in between.

The table lists this clonotype with many counts. V usage is TRBV6-5 and J usage is TRBJ2-5, with 10 bases that match TRBD2. Germline V gene lookup returns CDR1 MNHEY and CDR2 SVGAGI. V trimming: 5 bases; J trimming: 2 bases; junction bases outside the gene matches: 17. The CDR3 contains 19 residues. CDR3 coding DNA: TGTGCCAGCAGTCTTTCGGCAGGAGGGGTAGCGGGAGGTCAAGAGACCCAGTACTTC. This encodes CASSLSAGGVAGGQETQYF.

The sample holds many counts of this clonotype. The genes are TRBV12-3 or TRBV12-4 and TRBJ2-5, with TRBD2 identical over 14 bases. The V and J ends lost 5 bases and 6 bases, in that order; junction bases with no gene match: 11. The CDR3 totals 17 residues. The CDR3 loop reads CASSGGQGTSGSQTQYF. The CDR3 DNA follows: TGTGCCAGCAGTGGCGGACAAGGGACTAGCGGGAGTCAGACCCAGTACTTC.

This clonotype was counted ten times or more. The gene calls are TRBV7-3 and TRBJ1-6; 7 bases agree with TRBD1. CDR3 size: 12 residues. The V segment lost 6 bases and the J segment 8 bases; nucleotides outside the gene matches: 1. Germline V CDR1 and CDR2: SGHTA, FQGTGA. The chain's CDR3 is CASSTGDSPLHF. For the CDR3, the DNA is TGTGCCAGCAGTACAGGGGATTCACCCCTCCACTTT. Supplemented by reference TRBV7-3 and TRBJ1-6, the full variable domain reads GAGVSQTPSNKVTEKGKYVELRCDPISGHTALYWYRQSLGQGPEFLIYFQGTGAADDSGLPNDRFFAVRPEGSVSTLKIQRTERGDSAVYLCASSTGDSPLHFGNGTRLTVT.

This clonotype was seen at least ten times. The genes are TRBV11-2 and TRBJ2-5; unclear D gene. There are 14 residues in the CDR3. With 5 bases removed from V and 5 bases from J, the gap between germline ends came to 15 bases. Germline CDR1 reads SGHAT; CDR2 reads FQNNGV. The CDR3 region has the DNA TGTGCCAGCAGCCCTCCAGCCGGAGTGGAGACCCAGTACTTC. The encoded protein is CASSPPAGVETQYF.

This clonotype was found many times. J is TRBJ1-1 and V is TRBV7-9; maybe TRBD1 (5 bases). Germline V gives CDR1 SEHNR, CDR2 FQNEAQ (reference sequence). V was clipped by 5 bases and J by 7 bases, with 14 bases between them. This CDR3 spans 13 amino acids. The DNA for the CDR3 is TGTGCCAGCAGCCGGGAGGGACCGAATGAAGCTTTCTTT. Its protein is CASSREGPNEAFF.

In this sample, this clonotype turned up many times. V and J are TRBV28 and TRBJ2-2, with no clear D. From germline, CDR1 is MDHEN and CDR2 SYDVKM. The V end was cut by 1 base, the J end by 4 bases, with 10 bases between. This CDR3 has 15 residues. The chain's CDR3 is CASSLYHTTTGELFF. The CDR3 DNA follows: TGTGCCAGCAGTTTATATCACACCACCACCGGGGAGCTGTTTTTT.